This T cell receptor (beta chain) was identified in a study of long-term antiretroviral therapy in people with HIV (dated 2022 in TCRdb). Study-wide context: The earliest samples were collected about a decade before the 2015 WHO recommendation for immediate ART, when ART was typically delayed until CD4 counts fell. Whether ART initiation and durable HIV suppression were associated with changes in peripheral blood TRB repertoire composition and diversity was tested in a retrospective serial study. A total of 192 cryopreserved PBMC samples came from 30 or so adults with confirmed HIV infection and were collected serially over a mean of roughly six years (range 1-12). Eleven of the 30 participants with HIV were female. No cross-contamination during QIAcube processing turned up in test extractions that ran a monoclonal T-cell line alongside some 34 polyclonal samples.

V lost 3 bases and J lost 0 bases; the stretch between them is 15 bases long. CDR1 and CDR2 were assigned from the germline V gene as ENHRY and SYGVKD. The CDR3, cysteine through phenylalanine, is 16 amino acids long. The DNA shown is the 48-base CDR3, in frame from base 1. Sequencing of the TRB variable region was done with the immunoSEQ hsTCRB v3.0 assay at survey level resolution. TRB sequencing targeted a depth of about 40,000-50,000 T-cell genomes per sample. Pooled TRB libraries were sequenced on an Illumina MiSeq with a v3 150-cycle kit. In the authors' own workflow: Repertoire analysis was run in R within a reproducible Nextflow workflow that covered QC, data transformation and analysis. Custom analyses were implemented in LymphoSeq2, an R package for AIRR-Seq data exploration. A few samples yielding fewer than 5000 total TRB sequences were excluded, leaving 188 analyzed HIV repertoires. Of the roughly 180 retained HIV repertoires, 55 to 60 were collected before and more than 120 after ART initiation. Each repertoire was downsampled to 5000 TRB nucleotide sequences, and summary statistics were averaged across 100 downsampling iterations. Only TRB sequences with CDR3 regions of at least seven amino acids were retained for analysis. Diversity was measured with a Shannon entropy-derived clonality score and the Gini coefficient. In the repertoire networks, any two of the top 5000 CDR3 amino acid sequences were linked whenever the two sequences differed by an edit distance of one. GLIPH2 predicted antigen specificity groups and MHC restriction for TRB CDR3 amino acid sequences. CDR3 amino acid sequences were matched against VDJdb and McPAS-TCR to flag known CMV, EBV, HIV or tissue antigen associations. Pre-ART, post-ART and control groups were compared with Wilcoxon signed-rank tests and Holm-Bonferroni correction. TCRdb took over this immuneACCESS table, retaining in-frame rearrangements with V and J assigned. Such tables are incomplete; in checked studies, under half of the missing clones stem from an unresolved V gene, and the remainder is unexplained. V, J and clone size are taken as reported in that table, and D and trimming were inferred from the DNA itself. Recorded for this sample are about 26,000 clones; about 85% of them occurred a single time. Jointly, the top ten make up around 4.7% of the sample.

The paper as a whole reports these results and caveats: Limited PBMC availability meant only the TCR beta chain was sequenced, without alpha chain pairing. Inferences about post-ART repertoire changes are limited because no data were available on ART adherence, viral resistance or therapy changes. Samples dated from the mid-2000s to the late 2010s, and the ART regimens used may be less effective than current ones. CDR3 length ranges in HIV repertoires were narrower than in controls, and network structure suggested an antigen-experienced repertoire with only a slight naive shift after ART. Starting ART was linked to a significant rise in TRB diversity, yet even with long-term ART the diversity remained significantly lower than in transplant donor controls. Expanded TRB clones identified before ART initiation dominated the repertoire at all time points, although this dominance fluctuated and declined in many PLHIV after ART. Unsorted PBMC were profiled instead of sorted CD4+ and CD8+ T cells because pre-ART samples had limited cell numbers.

With respect to this clone: The target of this receptor is not known. The input lacks base qualities; no much larger clone sits a single base away.

Inclusion was restricted to participants for whom at least one PBMC sample before ART initiation and at least two post-ART samples were available. All participants with HIV were treated in the United States of America. Before DNA extraction, cryopreserved samples of about 0.9-10 million PBMC were thawed and then washed. At the time of the earliest PBMC sample, participants with HIV were aged between roughly 20 and 54 years. PBMC samples were contributed by each participant from 1-4 timepoints before ART initiation and 2-8 timepoints after ART initiation, with a median of 7 samples. For every participant, serial HIV viral load, CD4+ T-cell count, ART history and demographic data were obtained. Genomic DNA was extracted from unsorted PBMC with a Qiagen kit on a QIAcube, processed in batches of 12 samples.

The rearrangement combines TRBV10-3 with TRBJ2-7; TRBD2 is a possible D gene, resting on 5 matching bases. The starting material was unsorted PBMCs, obtained 2.7 years after starting antiretroviral therapy. This TCR was sampled from a middle-aged man with HIV. The CDR3 corresponds to CAISDGGTALSYEQYF. The bases read TGTGCCATCAGTGATGGAGGAACAGCCCTCTCCTACGAGCAGTACTTC.